The TCR beta chain described here comes from a study of T-cell memory formation after mild COVID-19. This CDR3 spans 15 amino acids. V was clipped by 4 bases and J by 5 bases; unmatched bases: 10. Germline CDR1 and CDR2: ENHRY and SYGVKD. Points from the study as a whole: Detection of some responders pre-infection suggested pre-existing cross-reactive memory T cells participated. Confirmation of SARS-CoV-2 specificity was lacking for second-wave clones peaking day 37.

Using constant-segment primers, 5'RACE produced TCR alpha and TCR beta cDNA libraries carrying sample barcodes and UMIs. TCRdb recomputed calls from the 5' RACE reads with MiXCR, one row per CDR3 protein. This table has about 190,000 distinct CDR3 sequences, approximately 20% appearing once. The table lists this clonotype with a few counts. Its antigen is not identified. Sequenced input: PBMCs or a T cell subset sorted from them (not recorded which). The chain links TRBV10-3 to TRBJ2-5, with 7 positions matching TRBD1. The TCR comes from an adult woman who had mild COVID-19 (a few samples of this study predate the infection). Cell type and time point are not known. In DNA, the CDR3 is TGTGCCATCAGTGCGGGACAGAGACCTTCGGAGACCCAGTACTTC. This translates into CAISAGQRPSETQYF.